This T cell receptor beta chain was sequenced for a study of blood T cell repertoires in COVID-19. Looking at the study overall: Samples came from the United States, Italy and Spain, spanning acute and convalescent COVID-19. PBMCs, B-cell-depleted T cells, or T cells provided the cDNA or gDNA that made up the material.

As originally analysed: Nucleated cell number was recorded as an estimate derived from reference gene primer amplification. Only in-frame clones appear in the TCRdb table, and some are missing; sequencing was by immunoSEQ multiplex PCR. V, J and clone size are taken as reported in that table, and D and trimming were inferred from the DNA itself. The data show over 30,000 clones, roughly 88% seen once. The length of the CDR3 is 15 residues. CDR1 MNHEY and CDR2 SVGAGI come from the germline V gene. V lost 4 bases, J lost 3 bases, and 13 bases lay in between. Sequencing input: peripheral blood. This receptor was obtained from a human donor in a cohort sampled during active COVID-19. V and J are TRBV6-5 and TRBJ1-5, with D unresolved. CDR3 bases: TGTGCCAGCAGTTCGAGACGACACGACAATCAGCCCCAGCATTTT. Protein sequence: CASSSRRHDNQPQHF.